These 10 T cell receptor beta chains were all obtained from the same sample, sequenced in a study of shared clonotypes between healthy human individuals (dated by TCRdb to 2020 to 2021). The library was made by the immunoSEQ multiplex PCR assay. TCRdb stores this immuneACCESS table with in-frame sequences only. Part of the clones is absent; in the studies checked, under half of the shortfall reflects unresolved V genes, and no reason is known for the rest. A total of a few million clones appear in this sample, roughly 93% of them only once. The ten biggest clones cover 0.39% of the sample. Sequencing was carried out using naive CD4+ T cells from PBMCs. Interpreted using the paper, the cell subset or site label stands for: CD45RA+ positively selected. Every receptor here comes from a man in his late teens or twenties in good health. Some clones in this sample may be carry-over from other donors' samples.

The rearrangement links TRBV11-3 to TRBJ1-3; TRBD1 matches 7 bases. The CDR3 contains 14 residues. Trimming cost V 5 bases and J 0 bases; bases outside gene matches: 1. The germline gives CDR1 SGHNT, CDR2 YENEEA. CDR3 bases: TGTGCCAGCAGCGGGGACAGCTCTGGAAACACCATATATTTT. Translating gives CASSGDSSGNTIYF.

The table lists this clone with a count of one. The rearrangement joins TRBV5-1 to TRBJ2-1; D perhaps matches TRBD1 (6 bases). V was trimmed by 6 bases and J by 1 base, leaving 14 bases between them. The CDR3 runs 15 residues. Germline V CDR1 and CDR2: SGHRS, YFSETQ. CDR3 residues: CASKRLGASYNEQFF. DNA of the CDR3: TGCGCCAGCAAACGGTTGGGGGCGTCCTACAATGAGCAGTTCTTC.

Comment on this clone: At the DNA level, this CDR3 is encoded by other sequences in the same sample as well. The chain uses TRBV7-3 and TRBJ2-5; 7 bases line up with TRBD1. Germline-derived CDR1 and CDR2 are SGHTA and FQGTGA. The trim removed 4 bases at V and 5 bases at J, leaving 7 bases unmatched. The CDR3 totals 14 residues. CDR3 nucleotide sequence: TGTGCCAGCAGCTCGACAGGGTCCCGGGAGACCCAGTACTTC. Amino acid sequence: CASSSTGSRETQYF.

The V gene is TRBV6-1, the J gene TRBJ2-3; maybe TRBD2 (7 bases). V lost 6 bases and J 4 bases, leaving 14 bases between the germline ends. The CDR3 sequence is 14 residues long. CDR1 and CDR2 (germline): MNHNS, SASEGT. The CDR3 DNA follows: TGTGCCAGCAGGGTTAGGGGGGGTCCAGATACGCAGTATTTT. Its protein is CASRVRGGPDTQYF.

The genes are TRBV9 and TRBJ2-7; 7 bases map to TRBD1. The V segment lost 7 bases and the J segment 5 bases; nucleotides outside the gene matches: 18. This CDR3 is built from 16 residues. Germline lookup yields CDR1 SGDLS and CDR2 YYNGEE. This CDR3 is CASGKETGWNGNEQYF. The CDR3 DNA is TGTGCCAGCGGGAAGGAGACAGGGTGGAATGGGAACGAGCAGTACTTC.

The chain recombines TRBV5-4 with TRBJ1-2; 7 nucleotides align to TRBD1. The J segment lost 0 bases and the V segment lost 2 bases, leaving 7 bases of the junction unmatched. CDR1 and CDR2 (germline): SGHNT, YYREEE (reference sequence). The length of the CDR3 is 16 residues. As DNA, the CDR3 is TGTGCCAGCAGCTTAAAATCCGGGACAGCTAACTATGGCTACACCTTC. This translates into CASSLKSGTANYGYTF.

The rearrangement joins TRBV25-1 to TRBJ2-5, with 7 bases fitting TRBD2. V lost 4 bases and J lost 5; bases outside the gene matches: 10. This CDR3 is 15 amino acids long. The germline V gene has CDR1 MGHDK and CDR2 SYGVNS. This CDR3 is CASSVGGRAGETQYF. CDR3 sequence (DNA): TGTGCCAGCAGTGTTGGGGGGAGGGCTGGGGAGACCCAGTACTTC.

The genes are TRBV4-1 and TRBJ1-4, with TRBD1 as a possible D gene (5 bases). The germline CDR1 and CDR2 sequences are MGHRA and YSYEKL. The length of the CDR3 is 14 residues. V lost 3 bases and J 7 bases, leaving 12 bases between the germline ends. The CDR3 sequence is CASSQQGFGEKLFF. The DNA for the CDR3 is TGCGCCAGCAGCCAGCAGGGTTTTGGTGAAAAACTGTTTTTT.

This chain links TRBV12-1 with TRBJ2-1; the table's D call, TRBD2, was not checked against the DNA. TRBV12-1 is termed a pseudogene. The CDR3 is 13 residues long. CDR3 bases: TGTGCCAGCAGCTTTGGGACTTGCAATGAGCAGTTCTTC. Its protein product is CASSFGTCNEQFF.

The chain uses TRBV5-5 and TRBJ1-2; D gene uncertain. The CDR3 length is 12 residues. V gave up 1 base and J gave up 7 bases, with 8 bases separating them. Per germline, CDR1 SGHKS and CDR2 YYEKEE (reference sequence). CDR3 residues: CASSLLEVGYTF. CDR3 nucleotides: TGTGCCAGCAGCTTGTTGGAAGTTGGCTACACCTTC.